These T cell receptor beta chains were read from a single sample in a study of a mutant IDH1 vaccine in newly diagnosed glioma. Some clones are missing from TCRdb's copy, which holds only in-frame ones; the method was immunoSEQ multiplex PCR. This sample carries tens of thousands of clones, 84% of them seen once, and the ten largest clones take 4.3%. These receptors lack a known antigen. The sample here was PBMCs, taken from a glioma patient whose treatment included an IDH1 peptide vaccine. The receptors come from a woman aged 25-40 years with glioma. Some clones in this sample may be carry-over from other donors' samples. CDR3s include the opening cysteine and the closing phenylalanine or tryptophan. D genes are given only for firm matches.

V: TRBV4-2; J: TRBJ2-7; D: TRBD1; CDR3: CASSQPPHRGEQYF
V: TRBV29-1; J: TRBJ2-3; D: TRBD2; CDR3: CSASPRGVPTDTQYF
V: TRBV30; J: TRBJ1-5; D: TRBD1; CDR3: CAWSVKGGAGQPQHF
V: TRBV6-5; J: TRBJ2-2; D: .; CDR3: CASSFSTGELFF
V: TRBV10-3; J: TRBJ2-1; D: .; CDR3: CAISASNEQFF
V: TRBV6-1; J: TRBJ1-2; D: .; CDR3: CASSEAPGYGYTF
V: TRBV10-1; J: TRBJ2-7; D: .; CDR3: CASSEGELVQYF
V: TRBV9; J: TRBJ1-2; D: .; CDR3: CASSVDPKGENNYGYTF
V: TRBV13; J: TRBJ1-1; D: .; CDR3: CASSLAQYRDKNTEAFF
V: TRBV4-1; J: TRBJ1-5; D: .; CDR3: CASSLRHGTLSNQPQHF
V: TRBV23-1; J: TRBJ2-5; D: TRBD2; CDR3: CASRRGLAGGETQYF
V: TRBV4-1; J: TRBJ1-6; D: .; CDR3: CASSLLGGSPSSYNSPLHF
V: TRBV7-8; J: TRBJ1-3; D: .; CDR3: CASSLAPTVGNTIYF
V: TRBV7-2; J: TRBJ2-1; D: .; CDR3: CASSFGTPEQFF
V: TRBV5-6; J: TRBJ1-2; D: .; CDR3: CASSLGVNYGYTF
V: TRBV4-1; J: TRBJ1-3; D: .; CDR3: CASSPERGRVRDTIYF
V: TRBV2; J: TRBJ2-1; D: .; CDR3: CASGTSYRHNEQFF
V: TRBV5-1; J: TRBJ2-5; D: TRBD2; CDR3: CASSLAASGGQETQYF
V: TRBV6-1; J: TRBJ2-7; D: TRBD1; CDR3: CATAGTEAYEQYF
V: TRBV7-6; J: TRBJ2-7; D: .; CDR3: CASSEAGTRDEQYF
V: TRBV13; J: TRBJ1-1; D: .; CDR3: CASSLDVGQNTEAFF
V: TRBV14; J: TRBJ2-3; D: .; CDR3: CASSPQEGDTQYF
V: TRBV5-1; J: TRBJ1-5; D: .; CDR3: CASSLVAEVSSSNQPQHF
V: TRBV6-6; J: TRBJ1-1; D: .; CDR3: CASKPTGTGTEAFF
V: TRBV5-1; J: TRBJ2-7; D: .; CDR3: CASSSSSYEQYF
V: TRBV5-4; J: TRBJ1-2; D: .; CDR3: CASSIETNYGYTF
V: TRBV29-1; J: TRBJ2-7; D: TRBD2; CDR3: CSLGGVRF
V: TRBV9; J: TRBJ2-2; D: TRBD2; CDR3: CASKSGGSRAGELFF
V: TRBV7-2; J: TRBJ2-7; D: .; CDR3: CASSPRGREQYF
V: TRBV7-8; J: TRBJ2-1; D: TRBD2; CDR3: CASSPGTSGRSSYNEQFF
V: TRBV5-6; J: TRBJ2-3; D: .; CDR3: CASSLGLNTQYF
V: TRBV7-7; J: TRBJ1-1; D: .; CDR3: CASSLRENTEAFF
V: TRBV6-5; J: TRBJ2-7; D: TRBD1; CDR3: CASSPGQPEQYF
V: TRBV6-6; J: TRBJ1-5; D: .; CDR3: CASSYPLDNNQPQHF
V: TRBV6-5; J: TRBJ2-7; D: .; CDR3: CASSSVYEQYF
V: TRBV10-1; J: TRBJ2-5; D: TRBD2; CDR3: CASSVAGDEETQYF
V: TRBV7-9; J: TRBJ1-2; D: .; CDR3: CASSYEEGNGYTF
V: TRBV5-6; J: .; D: .; CDR3: CASSWATVYEQYF
V: TRBV9; J: TRBJ1-1; D: .; CDR3: CASSPKPGNTEAFF
V: TRBV29-1; J: TRBJ2-5; D: TRBD2; CDR3: CSVERGGETQYF
V: TRBV10-3; J: TRBJ2-7; D: TRBD1; CDR3: CAISDEKGQGPYEQYF
V: TRBV19; J: TRBJ2-7; D: .; CDR3: CASSPRTLYEQYF
V: TRBV4-1; J: TRBJ1-4; D: .; CDR3: CASSQDLGPIDEKLFF
V: TRBV6-1; J: TRBJ1-2; D: .; CDR3: CASSERGGAYDGYTF
V: TRBV5-6; J: TRBJ1-1; D: .; CDR3: CASSFFGGSRGYTEAFF
V: TRBV5-1; J: TRBJ2-7; D: .; CDR3: CASSLADKWGGDYEQYF